The 29 T cell receptor beta chains given below trace back to one sample, sequenced in a study of blood T cell repertoires in COVID-19. Assay used: immunoSEQ multiplex PCR; TCRdb lists only in-frame clones, some missing. This sample carries some 150,000 clones, roughly 85% of them seen once, and the ten largest clones take more than 0.85%. The sample was peripheral blood. These receptors were collected from a man aged 40-50 years with acute or convalescent COVID-19.

The V and J genes are TRBV27 and TRBJ1-1, with D hard to call. This CDR3 is built from 13 residues. The V end lost 2 bases, the J end lost 5 bases, and 9 bases lay between the germline ends. Per the germline V gene, CDR1 is MNHEY and CDR2 is SMNVEV (reference sequence). The CDR3, as DNA: TGTGCCAGCAGTTTAGGGCAGATTACTGAAGCTTTCTTT. Translating it yields CASSLGQITEAFF.

V and J are TRBV2 and TRBJ1-1; TRBD1 agrees at 7 bases. This CDR3 is 15 amino acids long. Unmatched junction bases numbered 9, after V lost 5 bases and J lost 3 bases. Germline assignment: CDR1 SNHLY and CDR2 FYNNEI. CDR3 loop: CASSRQGTEHTEAFF. In DNA form, the CDR3 reads TGTGCCAGCAGTCGACAGGGAACAGAGCACACTGAAGCTTTCTTT.

The V and J genes are TRBV18 and TRBJ1-1; D is possibly TRBD1 (5 bases). The CDR3 covers 15 residues. Germline V CDR1 and CDR2: KGHSH, LQKENI. V lost 6 bases, J lost 1 base, and 15 bases lay in between. CDR3 region: CASSPRTGENTEAFF. In nucleotides, the CDR3 is TGTGCCAGCTCGCCTAGGACGGGGGAGAACACTGAAGCTTTCTTT.

The rearrangement uses TRBV13 and TRBJ2-1, with 9 nucleotides matching TRBD1. With 1 base clipped from V and 7 bases from J, the junction kept 14 bases outside the gene matches. Germline lookup yields CDR1 PRHDT and CDR2 FYEKMQ (reference sequence). This CDR3 is built from 18 residues. The CDR3 reads CASSLETGRWGQGNEQFF. The CDR3 DNA reads as TGTGCCAGCAGCTTAGAGACGGGAAGGTGGGGACAGGGAAATGAGCAGTTCTTC.

The rearrangement links TRBV5-1 to TRBJ2-1; TRBD1 matches at 9 bases. The junction had 7 bases not matched to a gene; V was cut back by 6 bases and J by 6 bases. The CDR3 spans 14 residues. Germline loops: CDR1 SGHRS, CDR2 YFSETQ. This chain's CDR3 is CASTDRGSINEQFF. The CDR3 DNA sequence: TGCGCCAGCACGGACAGGGGCAGCATCAATGAGCAGTTCTTC.

A word on this clone: Distinct nucleotide sequences in the sample also encode this CDR3. The chain recombines TRBV5-1 with TRBJ1-2; D is possibly TRBD1 (6 bases). V was shortened by 0 bases and J by 5 bases, with 8 bases between the two germline ends. CDR1 and CDR2 from the germline V gene are SGHRS and YFSETQ. The CDR3 runs 13 residues. CDR3 nucleotides: TGCGCCAGCAGCTTGGAGGGGGATTATGGCTACACCTTC. Its translation is CASSLEGDYGYTF.

The chain uses TRBV5-5 and TRBJ1-1; TRBD1 agrees at 7 bases. CDR1 and CDR2 (germline): SGHKS, YYEKEE (reference sequence). Unmatched junction bases numbered 8, after V lost 5 bases and J lost 1 base. The CDR3 runs 15 residues. This CDR3 is CASSLFHRGNTEAFF. CDR3 coding DNA: TGTGCCAGCAGTCTGTTCCACAGGGGGAACACTGAAGCTTTCTTT.

The genes are TRBV21-1 and TRBJ2-7; no check of the table's D call, TRBD2, against the DNA was made. TRBV21-1 is labeled a pseudogene. This CDR3 contains 16 residues. The CDR3 bases are TGTGCCAGCAGCAAGAGGTGTTCGTTAAGGACCTACGAGCAGTACTTC. This translates into CASSKRCSLRTYEQYF.

This chain links TRBV28 with TRBJ2-5, with 9 bases lining up with TRBD1. V trimming: 7 bases; J trimming: 5 bases; junction bases outside the gene matches: 14. The length of the CDR3 is 16 residues. CDR1 is MDHEN, CDR2 SYDVKM, per germline. CDR3 sequence: CASTGPGQGILETQYF. The CDR3 DNA reads TGTGCCAGCACCGGCCCGGGACAGGGAATTTTGGAGACCCAGTACTTC. The whole variable domain, remainder taken from reference TRBV28 and TRBJ2-5, is DVKVTQSSRYLVKRTGEKVFLECVQDMDHENMFWYRQDPGLGLRLIYFSYDVKMKEKGDIPEGYSVSREKKERFSLILESASTNQTSMYLCASTGPGQGILETQYFGPGTRLLVL.

In the case of this clone: Mismatch with germline at one junction end may stem from a read error. This CDR3 is CASGLVQPGQINF. The CDR3 nucleotides are TGTGCTAGTGGTTTGGTACAGCCGGGACAGATTAATTTC. The chain uses TRBV12-5 and TRBJ2-7, with 7 bases that match TRBD1. Germline CDR1 reads LGHNT; CDR2 reads FRNRAP. The CDR3 loop spans 13 amino acids.

The chain carries TRBV19 and TRBJ2-3; perhaps TRBD1 as D (6 bases). The CDR3 has 16 amino acids. The V gene's germline CDR1 is LNHDA and CDR2 SQIVND (reference sequence). V lost 6 bases and J 1 base, leaving 17 bases between the germline ends. The DNA of the CDR3 is TGTGCCAGTAGCCCCGGCAGGGGTTTGGGCACAGATACGCAGTATTTT. The encoded protein is CASSPGRGLGTDTQYF.

The genes are TRBV7-2 and TRBJ1-4, with 8 nucleotides matching TRBD1. Unmatched junction bases numbered 11, after V lost 9 bases and J lost 8 bases. From germline, CDR1 is SGHTA and CDR2 FQGNSA. The CDR3 length is 14 residues. The CDR3 bases are TGTGCCAGTAAGGGACAGGAGGATGGGGAAAAACTGTTTTTT. It codes for CASKGQEDGEKLFF.

V gene TRBV19 combines with J gene TRBJ1-5; TRBD1 aligns across 8 bases. Per the germline V gene, CDR1 is LNHDA and CDR2 is SQIVND (reference sequence). The CDR3 covers 15 residues. V shed 5 bases, J shed 5 bases, and the junction held 8 bases outside the gene matches. The CDR3 spells CASSFRQGMDQPQHF. The DNA for the CDR3 is TGTGCCAGTAGTTTCAGACAGGGGATGGATCAGCCCCAGCATTTT.

The V call is TRBV4-2, the J call TRBJ2-7; TRBD2 is a possible D gene (6 bases). Deletions cut 1 base from V and 0 bases from J, with 7 bases between. Germline V gene lookup returns CDR1 LGHNA and CDR2 YNFKEQ. This CDR3 has 14 residues. The CDR3 DNA follows: TGTGCCAGCAGCCAAGGAGCGGGCTCCTACGAGCAGTACTTC. It specifies CASSQGAGSYEQYF.

This chain links TRBV7-9 with TRBJ1-3; a weak D match, TRBD1 (6 bases). CDR1 is SEHNR, CDR2 FQNEAQ, per germline (reference sequence). The CDR3 consists of 16 residues. V was pared by 5 bases and J by 0 bases, with 14 bases between. Written as DNA, the CDR3 is TGTGCCAGCAGCCCCCTCGGCAGGGGCTCTGGAAACACCATATATTTT. Protein sequence: CASSPLGRGSGNTIYF.

V is TRBV5-6 and J is TRBJ1-2; D is ambiguous. Trimming took off 3 bases at V and 5 bases at J, with 17 bases between the two ends. Germline V lookup: CDR1 SGHDT, CDR2 YYEEEE. The CDR3 length is 15 residues. In DNA form, the CDR3 reads TGTGCCAGCAGCTCATCAGGAACTGCTTTTTATGGCTACACCTTC. It yields the protein CASSSSGTAFYGYTF.

The gene calls are TRBV5-1 and TRBJ1-2; 8 bases align to TRBD1. CDR3 length: 14 residues. V dropped 4 bases and J dropped 7; count of bases not matched to a gene: 9. CDR1 and CDR2 from the germline V gene are SGHRS and YFSETQ. CDR3 bases: TGCGCCAGCAGCAGCCCGGACAGGGAAGGTGGCTACACCTTC. The encoded protein is CASSSPDREGGYTF.

This chain joins TRBV30 and TRBJ2-7; 9 bases fit TRBD1. The J segment lost 9 bases and the V segment lost 3 bases, leaving 9 bases of the junction unmatched. Germline CDR1 reads GTSNPN; CDR2 reads SVGIG (reference sequence). CDR3 length: 13 amino acids. CDR3 amino acids: CAWSEGTGSTQYF. CDR3 DNA: TGTGCCTGGAGCGAGGGGACAGGGTCGACGCAGTACTTC.

The chain employs TRBV5-8 and TRBJ2-1; D remains ambiguous. The CDR3 sequence is 15 residues long. Trimming took 2 bases from V and 1 from J, leaving 10 bases between them. Germline loops: CDR1 SGHTS, CDR2 YDEGEE. The CDR3: CASSFGYASYNEQFF. Here the CDR3 DNA reads TGTGCCAGCAGCTTCGGTTACGCTTCCTACAATGAGCAGTTCTTC.

The chain is built from TRBV7-2 and TRBJ1-2; TRBD1 aligns across 7 bases. The V gene end was trimmed by 2 bases and the J gene end by 4 bases; junction bases not matched to a gene: 13. CDR1 SGHTA and CDR2 FQGNSA come from the germline V gene. The CDR3 has 17 residues. The CDR3 region is CASSLNPNRGQSYGYTF. The CDR3 nucleotides read TGTGCCAGCAGCTTAAACCCCAACAGGGGACAGTCCTATGGCTACACCTTC.

The CDR3 sequence is CASSIDGQDKAFF. The DNA for the CDR3 is TGTGCCAGTAGTATAGATGGCCAGGATAAAGCTTTCTTT. V and J are TRBV19 and TRBJ1-1; no clear D gene. The CDR3 covers 13 residues. V was trimmed by 0 bases and J by 9 bases, leaving 11 bases between them. In germline, CDR1 is LNHDA, CDR2 SQIVND (reference sequence).

V usage is TRBV4-1 and J usage is TRBJ2-3; TRBD2 aligns across 11 bases. CDR3 length equals 16 residues. Germline CDR1 reads MGHRA; CDR2 reads YSYEKL. Germline trimming cut 2 bases from V and 2 bases from J; bases unmatched to any gene: 3. CDR3 DNA: TGCGCCAGCAGCCAATCGACTAGCGGGGCCACAGATACGCAGTATTTT. Its translation: CASSQSTSGATDTQYF.

J is TRBJ1-5 and V is TRBV28; TRBD1 might be the D (5 bases). The CDR3 runs 12 residues. In germline, CDR1 is MDHEN, CDR2 SYDVKM. The V end lost 8 bases, the J end lost 7 bases, and 12 bases lay between the germline ends. CDR3 protein: CASAWGFQPQHF. DNA for the CDR3: TGTGCCAGCGCCTGGGGCTTCCAGCCCCAGCATTTT.

The chain carries TRBV6-6 and TRBJ2-2; D ambiguous. The CDR3 consists of 13 residues. Deletions cut 2 bases from V and 4 bases from J, with 5 bases between. Germline lookup yields CDR1 MNHNY and CDR2 SVGAGI (reference sequence). DNA for the CDR3: TGTGCCAGCAGTTACGTAGCCACCGGGGAGCTGTTTTTT. This encodes CASSYVATGELFF.

V and J are TRBV14 and TRBJ2-7; possibly TRBD1 for D (5 bases). This CDR3 spans 13 amino acids. CDR1 SGHDN and CDR2 FVKESK come from the germline V gene. Trimming pared 0 bases from V and 10 bases from J, leaving 13 bases between. The CDR3 coding sequence is TGTGCCAGCAGCCAAGATTTTCAGGGAAACCAGTACTTC. As protein: CASSQDFQGNQYF.

The V and J genes are TRBV5-5 and TRBJ1-2; TRBD1 matches at 9 bases. Looked up from germline, CDR1 is SGHKS and CDR2 is YYEKEE (reference sequence). The ends lost 4 bases at V and 7 bases at J; junction bases unmatched: 11. The CDR3 has 15 amino acids. CDR3 protein: CASSPRTGAVGGYTF. The CDR3 DNA reads TGTGCCAGCAGCCCTAGGACAGGGGCGGTTGGTGGCTACACCTTC.

This clone showed up just once. The V and J genes are TRBV29-1 and TRBJ1-1; the D gene is possibly TRBD1 (5 bases). The CDR3 is 12 amino acids. Germline V gene sequence: CDR1 SQVTM, CDR2 ANQGSEA. V lost 7 bases and J 1 base, leaving 10 bases between the germline ends. The DNA of the CDR3 is TGCAGCGCGAGGGGATCGAACACTGAAGCTTTCTTT. It is translated as CSARGSNTEAFF.

Written as DNA, the CDR3 is TGTGCCAGCAGTTTAGTCGCGGGGGGGCGAACCGGGGAGCTGTTTTTT. Amino acid sequence: CASSLVAGGRTGELFF. V gene TRBV6-5 combines with J gene TRBJ2-2; 9 positions match TRBD2. The CDR3 length is 16 residues. V trimming: 4 bases; J trimming: 5 bases; junction bases outside the gene matches: 8. Germline V CDR1 and CDR2: MNHEY, SVGAGI.

This clone was seen a single time. The chain carries TRBV6-5 and TRBJ1-3, with 11 bases lining up with TRBD1. This CDR3 contains 14 residues. J was trimmed by 4 bases and V by 10 bases; bases with no gene match: 6. Germline-derived CDR1 and CDR2 are MNHEY and SVGAGI. As DNA, the CDR3 is TGTGCCACCTCGGACAGGGGGCTCGGAAACACCATATATTTT. Translation: CATSDRGLGNTIYF.